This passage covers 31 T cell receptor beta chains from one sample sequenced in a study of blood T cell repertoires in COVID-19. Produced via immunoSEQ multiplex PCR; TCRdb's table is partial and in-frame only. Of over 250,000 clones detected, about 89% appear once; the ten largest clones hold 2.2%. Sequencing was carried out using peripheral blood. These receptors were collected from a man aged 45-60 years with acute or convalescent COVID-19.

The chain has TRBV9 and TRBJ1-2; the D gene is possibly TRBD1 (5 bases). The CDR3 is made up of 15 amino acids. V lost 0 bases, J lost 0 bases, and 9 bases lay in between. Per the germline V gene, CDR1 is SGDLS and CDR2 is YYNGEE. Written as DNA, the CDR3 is TGTGCCAGCAGCGTAGCTACAGGTACTAACTATGGCTACACCTTC. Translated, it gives CASSVATGTNYGYTF.

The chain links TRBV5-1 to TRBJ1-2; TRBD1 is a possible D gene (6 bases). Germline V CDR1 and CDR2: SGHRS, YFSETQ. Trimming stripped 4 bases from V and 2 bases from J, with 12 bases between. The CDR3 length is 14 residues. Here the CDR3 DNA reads TGCGCCAGCAGCCAACCGACAGGAAACTATGGCTACACCTTC. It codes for CASSQPTGNYGYTF.

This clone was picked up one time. CDR3 nucleotides: TGTGCCAGCAGTTACTCGACGGGACAGGGCCACGAGCAGTACTTC. This sequence encodes CASSYSTGQGHEQYF. This chain joins TRBV6-6 and TRBJ2-7, with 9 bases aligning to TRBD1. V was clipped by 0 bases and J by 5 bases; unmatched bases: 5. The length of the CDR3 is 15 residues. Germline V lookup: CDR1 MNHNY, CDR2 SVGAGI (reference sequence).

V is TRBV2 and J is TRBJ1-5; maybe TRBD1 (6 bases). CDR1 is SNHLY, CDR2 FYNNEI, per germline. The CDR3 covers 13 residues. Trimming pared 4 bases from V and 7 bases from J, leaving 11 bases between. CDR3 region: CASSVGAGQPQHF. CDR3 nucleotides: TGTGCCAGCAGTGTGGGGGCCGGGCAGCCCCAGCATTTT.

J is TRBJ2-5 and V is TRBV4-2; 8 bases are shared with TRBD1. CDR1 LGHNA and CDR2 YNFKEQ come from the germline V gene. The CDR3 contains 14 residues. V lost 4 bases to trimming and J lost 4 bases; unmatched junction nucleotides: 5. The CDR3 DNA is TGTGCCAGCAGCCCAGGACAGGGAAGAGAGACCCAGTACTTC. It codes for CASSPGQGRETQYF.

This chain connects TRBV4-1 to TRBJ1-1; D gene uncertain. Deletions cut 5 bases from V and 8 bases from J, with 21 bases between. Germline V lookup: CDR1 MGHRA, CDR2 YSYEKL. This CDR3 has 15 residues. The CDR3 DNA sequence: TGCGCCAGCAGCTCAAAGTTCAGAGGGATGGAGGAAGCTTTCTTT. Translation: CASSSKFRGMEEAFF.

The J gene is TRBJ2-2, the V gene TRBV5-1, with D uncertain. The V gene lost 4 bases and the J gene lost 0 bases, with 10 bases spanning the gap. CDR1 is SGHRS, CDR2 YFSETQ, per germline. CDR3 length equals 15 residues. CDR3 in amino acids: CASSHTPSNTGELFF. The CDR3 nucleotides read TGCGCCAGCAGCCATACACCCTCGAACACCGGGGAGCTGTTTTTT.

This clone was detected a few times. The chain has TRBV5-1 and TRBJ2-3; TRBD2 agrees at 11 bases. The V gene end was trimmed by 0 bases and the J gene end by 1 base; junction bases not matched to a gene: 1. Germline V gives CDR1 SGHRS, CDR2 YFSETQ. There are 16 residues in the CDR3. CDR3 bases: TGCGCCAGCAGCTTGGTACTAGCGGGGGGCACAGATACGCAGTATTTT. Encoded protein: CASSLVLAGGTDTQYF.

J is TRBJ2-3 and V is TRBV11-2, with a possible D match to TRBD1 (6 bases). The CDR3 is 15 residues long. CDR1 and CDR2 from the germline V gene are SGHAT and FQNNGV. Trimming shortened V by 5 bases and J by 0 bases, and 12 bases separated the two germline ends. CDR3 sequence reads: CASSRDRLSTDTQYF. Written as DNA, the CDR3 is TGTGCCAGCAGCCGCGACAGGCTGAGCACAGATACGCAGTATTTT.

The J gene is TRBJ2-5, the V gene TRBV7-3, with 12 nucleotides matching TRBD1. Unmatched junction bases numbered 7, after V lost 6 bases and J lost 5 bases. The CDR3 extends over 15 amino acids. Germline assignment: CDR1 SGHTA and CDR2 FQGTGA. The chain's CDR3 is CASRTGQGALETQYF. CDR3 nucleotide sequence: TGTGCCAGCAGAACGGGACAGGGGGCACTGGAGACCCAGTACTTC.

CDR3 in amino acids: CASSYLPAGFSEQYF. CDR3 DNA sequence: TGTGCCAGCAGTTATCTCCCTGCCGGGTTTAGCGAGCAGTACTTC. V gene TRBV27 combines with J gene TRBJ2-7; D remains unclear. The V gene lost 4 bases and the J gene lost 6 bases, with 19 bases spanning the gap. The CDR3 sequence is 15 residues long. Looked up from germline, CDR1 is MNHEY and CDR2 is SMNVEV (reference sequence).

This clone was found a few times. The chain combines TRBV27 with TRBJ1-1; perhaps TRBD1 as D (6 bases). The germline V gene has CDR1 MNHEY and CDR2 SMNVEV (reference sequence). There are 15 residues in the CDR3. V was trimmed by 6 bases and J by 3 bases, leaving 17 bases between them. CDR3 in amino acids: CASSPRMGADTEAFF. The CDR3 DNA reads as TGTGCCAGCAGCCCCAGAATGGGGGCCGACACTGAAGCTTTCTTT.

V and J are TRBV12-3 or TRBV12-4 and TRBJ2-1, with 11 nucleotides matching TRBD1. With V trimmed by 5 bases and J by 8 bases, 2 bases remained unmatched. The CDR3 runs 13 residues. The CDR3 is CASSVGQGDEQFF. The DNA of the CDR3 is TGTGCCAGCAGTGTGGGACAGGGGGATGAGCAGTTCTTC.

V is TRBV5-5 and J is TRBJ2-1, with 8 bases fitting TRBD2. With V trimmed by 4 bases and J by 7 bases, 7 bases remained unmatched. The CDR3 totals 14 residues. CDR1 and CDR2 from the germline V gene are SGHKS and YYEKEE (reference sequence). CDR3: CASSPAGGPNEQFF. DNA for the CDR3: TGTGCCAGCAGCCCGGCGGGGGGCCCGAATGAGCAGTTCTTC.

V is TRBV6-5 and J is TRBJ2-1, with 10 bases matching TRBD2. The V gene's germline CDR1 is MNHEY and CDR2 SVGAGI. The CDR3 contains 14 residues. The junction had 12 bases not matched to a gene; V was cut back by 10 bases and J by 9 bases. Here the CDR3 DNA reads TGTGCCACACAGCGGGGGGGCCACGCGCCTGAGCAGTTCTTC. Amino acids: CATQRGGHAPEQFF.

This chain's CDR3 is CASSWGQGRGYTF. The CDR3, as DNA: TGTGCCAGCTCATGGGGACAGGGCCGAGGCTACACCTTC. This chain uses TRBV18 with TRBJ1-2; 9 bases match TRBD1. V was clipped by 5 bases and J by 8 bases; unmatched bases: 6. Germline CDR1 KGHSH, CDR2 LQKENI. The CDR3 totals 13 residues.

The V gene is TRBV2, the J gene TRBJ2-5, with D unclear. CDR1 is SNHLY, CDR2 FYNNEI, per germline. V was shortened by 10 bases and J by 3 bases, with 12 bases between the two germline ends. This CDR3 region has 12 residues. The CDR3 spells CANGFQEETQYF. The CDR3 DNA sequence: TGTGCCAACGGGTTTCAAGAAGAGACCCAGTACTTC.

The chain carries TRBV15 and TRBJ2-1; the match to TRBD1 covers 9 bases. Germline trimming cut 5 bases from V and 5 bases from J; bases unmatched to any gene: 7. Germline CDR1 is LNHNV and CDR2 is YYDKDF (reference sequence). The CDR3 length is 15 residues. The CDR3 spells CATSSRTGVNNEQFF. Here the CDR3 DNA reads TGTGCCACCAGCTCCCGGACAGGGGTCAACAATGAGCAGTTCTTC.

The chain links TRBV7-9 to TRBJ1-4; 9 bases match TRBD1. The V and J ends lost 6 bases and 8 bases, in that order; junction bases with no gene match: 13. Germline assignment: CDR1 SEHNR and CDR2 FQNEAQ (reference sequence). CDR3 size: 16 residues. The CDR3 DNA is TGTGCCAGCAGGGGCGGAGGGACAGGGATCACCGAAAAACTGTTTTTT. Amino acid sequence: CASRGGGTGITEKLFF.

The CDR3 spells CASSFGTGGAGYTF. The CDR3 DNA reads TGTGCCAGCAGTTTTGGGACAGGGGGGGCTGGCTACACCTTC. This sequence joins TRBV27 and TRBJ1-2, with 11 bases fitting TRBD1. V lost 3 bases and J lost 7; bases outside the gene matches: 4. CDR1 MNHEY and CDR2 SMNVEV come from the germline V gene (reference sequence). CDR3 size: 14 residues.

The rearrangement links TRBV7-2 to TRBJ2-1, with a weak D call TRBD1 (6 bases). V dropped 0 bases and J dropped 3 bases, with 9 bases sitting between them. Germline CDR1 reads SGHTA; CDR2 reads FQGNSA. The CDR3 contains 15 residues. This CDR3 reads CASSLALGHYNEQFF. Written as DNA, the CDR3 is TGTGCCAGCAGCTTAGCACTGGGACACTACAATGAGCAGTTCTTC.

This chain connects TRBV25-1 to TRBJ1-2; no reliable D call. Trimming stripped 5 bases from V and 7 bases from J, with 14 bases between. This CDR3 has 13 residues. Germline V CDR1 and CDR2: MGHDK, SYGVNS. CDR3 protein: CASSRTPQSGYTF. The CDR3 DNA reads TGTGCCAGCAGTCGAACCCCCCAGTCTGGCTACACCTTC.

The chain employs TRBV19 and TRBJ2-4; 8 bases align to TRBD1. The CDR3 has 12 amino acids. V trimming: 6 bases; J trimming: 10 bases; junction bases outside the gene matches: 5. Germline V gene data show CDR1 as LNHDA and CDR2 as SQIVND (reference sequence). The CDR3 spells CASSLGQGIQYF. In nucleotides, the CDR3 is TGTGCCAGTAGCCTCGGACAGGGTATTCAGTACTTC.

The CDR3 region is CASRIMGRTGETQYF. The CDR3 region has the DNA TGTGCCAGCAGGATTATGGGGCGAACAGGAGAGACCCAGTACTTC. J is TRBJ2-5 and V is TRBV2, with a tentative D call TRBD1 (5 bases). Germline CDR1 and CDR2: SNHLY and FYNNEI. V lost 6 bases and J lost 4, with 18 bases in between. CDR3 length: 15 residues.

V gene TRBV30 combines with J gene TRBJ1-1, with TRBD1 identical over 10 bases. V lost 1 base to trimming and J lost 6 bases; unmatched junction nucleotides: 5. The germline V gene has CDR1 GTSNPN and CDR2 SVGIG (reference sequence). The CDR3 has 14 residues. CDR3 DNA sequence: TGTGCCTGGAGTGGAGCGGGACAGGGGTCTGAAGCTTTCTTT. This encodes CAWSGAGQGSEAFF.

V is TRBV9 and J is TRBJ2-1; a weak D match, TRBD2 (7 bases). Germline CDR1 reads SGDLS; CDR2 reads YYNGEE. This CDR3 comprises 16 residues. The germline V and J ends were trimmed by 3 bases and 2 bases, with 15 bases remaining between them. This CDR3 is CASSARGGRTYNEQFF. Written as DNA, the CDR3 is TGTGCCAGCAGCGCCCGCGGGGGCCGCACCTACAATGAGCAGTTCTTC.

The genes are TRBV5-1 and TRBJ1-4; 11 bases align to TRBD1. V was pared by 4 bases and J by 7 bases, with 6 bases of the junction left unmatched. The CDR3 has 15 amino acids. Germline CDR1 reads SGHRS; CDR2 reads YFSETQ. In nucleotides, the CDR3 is TGCGCCAGCAGCGGCGGACAGGGGGCTAGTGAAAAACTGTTTTTT. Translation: CASSGGQGASEKLFF.

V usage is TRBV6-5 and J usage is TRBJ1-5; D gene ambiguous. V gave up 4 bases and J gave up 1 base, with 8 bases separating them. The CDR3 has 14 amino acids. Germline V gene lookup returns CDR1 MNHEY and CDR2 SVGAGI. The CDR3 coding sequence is TGTGCCAGCAGTTGGGTAGCGAGCAATCAGCCCCAGCATTTT. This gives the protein CASSWVASNQPQHF.

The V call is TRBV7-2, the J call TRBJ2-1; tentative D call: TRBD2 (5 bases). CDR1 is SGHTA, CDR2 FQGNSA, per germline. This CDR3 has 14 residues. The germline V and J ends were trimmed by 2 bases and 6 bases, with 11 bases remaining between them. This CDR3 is CASSLNGEINEQFF. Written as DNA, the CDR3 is TGTGCCAGCAGCTTAAACGGGGAGATCAATGAGCAGTTCTTC.

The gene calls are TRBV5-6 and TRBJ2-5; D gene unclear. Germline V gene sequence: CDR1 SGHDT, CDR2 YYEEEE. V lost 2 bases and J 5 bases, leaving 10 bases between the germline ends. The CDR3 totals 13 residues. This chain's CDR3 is CASSLATTETQYF. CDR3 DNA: TGTGCCAGCAGCTTAGCTACTACGGAGACCCAGTACTTC.

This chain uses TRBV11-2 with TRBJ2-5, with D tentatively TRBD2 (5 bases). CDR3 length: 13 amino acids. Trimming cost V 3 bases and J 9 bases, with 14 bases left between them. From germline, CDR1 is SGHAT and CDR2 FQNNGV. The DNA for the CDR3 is TGTGCCAGCAGCTTGGCTTTAGAGGAGGCCCAGTACTTC. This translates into CASSLALEEAQYF.